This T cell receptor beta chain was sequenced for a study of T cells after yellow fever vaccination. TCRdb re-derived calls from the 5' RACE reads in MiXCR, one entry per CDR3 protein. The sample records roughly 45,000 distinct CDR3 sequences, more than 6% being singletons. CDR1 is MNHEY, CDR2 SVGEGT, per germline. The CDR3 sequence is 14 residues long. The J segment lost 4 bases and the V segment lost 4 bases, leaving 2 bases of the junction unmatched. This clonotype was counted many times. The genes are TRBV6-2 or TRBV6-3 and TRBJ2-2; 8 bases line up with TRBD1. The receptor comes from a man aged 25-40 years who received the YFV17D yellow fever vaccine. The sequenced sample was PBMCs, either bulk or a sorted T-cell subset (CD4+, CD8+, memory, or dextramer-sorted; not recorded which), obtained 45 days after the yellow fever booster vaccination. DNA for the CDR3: TGTGCCAGCAGTTCGGGACAGGTCACCGGGGAGCTGTTTTTT. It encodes CASSSGQVTGELFF.